The 28 T cell receptor beta chains in this list originate from one sample, sequenced in a study of T cell changes during pregnancy in multiple sclerosis (dated by TCRdb to about 2019). To prepare the library, the immunoSEQ multiplex PCR assay was applied. As stored in TCRdb, this immuneACCESS dataset retains in-frame rearrangements with V and J assigned. A fraction of the clones does not appear; measured against another copy, unresolved V genes explain less than half of the discrepancy, and the remainder lacks a known reason. The sample includes 30,000 to 40,000 clones, with 90% observed a single time. The ten top clones hold over 0.45% of the sample. Source: CD4+ T cells from peripheral blood mononuclear cells, taken in the second trimester of pregnancy. These receptors all stem from a female donor with multiple sclerosis, enrolled in a pregnancy study.

About this clone: Other DNA sequences in the same sample also yield this CDR3. The J gene is TRBJ1-5, the V gene TRBV19, with D maybe TRBD1 (5 bases). V lost 0 bases to trimming and J lost 4 bases, with 10 bases between them. Per germline, CDR1 LNHDA and CDR2 SQIVND (reference sequence). The CDR3 loop spans 15 amino acids. The CDR3 DNA follows: TGTGCCAGTAGTATAGATCGGGGGAGGAATCAGCCCCAGCATTTT. Its protein is CASSIDRGRNQPQHF.

The V call is TRBV19, the J call TRBJ2-2, with 9 bases identical to TRBD2. The CDR3 consists of 12 residues. The V gene's germline CDR1 is LNHDA and CDR2 SQIVND (reference sequence). The CDR3 is CASQREAGELFF. The CDR3 coding sequence is TGTGCATCGCAGCGGGAGGCCGGGGAGCTGTTTTTT.

The chain links TRBV20-1 to TRBJ1-1, with no clear D. The CDR3 covers 11 residues. Deletions cut 6 bases from V and 4 bases from J, with 9 bases between. CDR1 and CDR2 from the germline V gene are DFQATT and SNEGSKA (reference sequence). Here the CDR3 DNA reads TGCAGTGCGGGAGGGCCCACTGAAGCTTTCTTT. Its protein is CSAGGPTEAFF.

J is TRBJ2-3 and V is TRBV27, with 14 bases matching TRBD2. Germline V lookup: CDR1 MNHEY, CDR2 SMNVEV (reference sequence). The V and J ends lost 8 bases and 2 bases, in that order; junction bases with no gene match: 3. The CDR3 has 15 amino acids. CDR3 in amino acids: CASGGLAGATDTQYF. Here the CDR3 DNA reads TGTGCCAGCGGGGGACTAGCGGGAGCCACAGATACGCAGTATTTT.

CDR3 sequence reads: CASRPGLVGTGELFF. DNA for the CDR3: TGTGCCAGCAGGCCGGGACTAGTCGGCACCGGGGAGCTGTTTTTT. The chain is built from TRBV11-3 and TRBJ2-2; 8 positions agree with TRBD2. Germline-derived CDR1 and CDR2 are SGHNT and YENEEA. The V and J ends lost 6 bases and 4 bases, in that order; junction bases with no gene match: 7. The CDR3 contains 15 residues.

V is TRBV11-3 and J is TRBJ1-4, with TRBD1 matching 10 bases. The V gene end was trimmed by 1 base and the J gene end by 10 bases; junction bases not matched to a gene: 12. This CDR3 comprises 17 residues. Germline CDR1 SGHNT, CDR2 YENEEA. The CDR3 sequence is CASSLGVRRTGGRKLFF. The CDR3 coding sequence is TGTGCCAGCAGCTTAGGGGTCAGAAGGACAGGGGGAAGAAAACTGTTTTTT.

The chain joins TRBV18 to TRBJ2-2; the D gene is possibly TRBD1 (7 bases). The germline V gene encodes CDR1 KGHSH and CDR2 LQKENI. The CDR3 length is 15 residues. Trimming took off 3 bases at V and 7 bases at J, with 15 bases between the two ends. The CDR3, as DNA: TGTGCCAGCTCACCCACGACAGGGACTGGCGGGGAGCTGTTTTTT. Protein sequence: CASSPTTGTGGELFF.

The chain couples TRBV7-2 to TRBJ2-1; 10 nucleotides align to TRBD1. V was clipped by 5 bases and J by 6 bases; unmatched bases: 4. CDR1 and CDR2 (germline): SGHTA, FQGNSA. This CDR3 is 14 amino acids long. This chain's CDR3 is CASSDWTGGNEQFF. CDR3 sequence (DNA): TGTGCCAGCAGCGATTGGACAGGGGGCAATGAGCAGTTCTTC.

The rearrangement uses TRBV29-1 and TRBJ2-1; no clear D gene. The CDR3 consists of 13 residues. V was shortened by 7 bases and J by 9 bases, with 19 bases between the two germline ends. Germline assignment: CDR1 SQVTM and CDR2 ANQGSEA. The CDR3 loop reads CSAPGKELGEQFF. The CDR3 coding sequence is TGCAGCGCCCCCGGAAAGGAGCTGGGTGAGCAGTTCTTC.

This clone was picked up one time. This rearrangement joins TRBV4-1 to TRBJ2-1, with TRBD2 identical over 13 bases. V lost 1 base, J lost 9 bases, and 3 bases stayed unmatched. The CDR3 runs to 15 residues. Germline CDR1 MGHRA, CDR2 YSYEKL. The CDR3 nucleotides are TGCGCCAGCAGCCAAGCAACTAGCGGGAGGGGTGAGCAGTTCTTC. Protein sequence: CASSQATSGRGEQFF.

The V call is TRBV4-3, the J call TRBJ2-5; D uncertain. V dropped 1 base and J dropped 4 bases, with 13 bases sitting between them. This CDR3 has 15 amino acids. Per germline, CDR1 LGHNA and CDR2 YSLEER. CDR3 nucleotides: TGCGCCAGCAGCCAAGGGGTCGGGTTCCTAGAGACCCAGTACTTC. Amino acid sequence: CASSQGVGFLETQYF.

The CDR3: CASSLVSGPHHEQFF. For the CDR3, the DNA is TGTGCCAGCAGCTTAGTCAGCGGACCCCACCATGAGCAGTTCTTC. The gene calls are TRBV11-2 and TRBJ2-1, with D possibly TRBD2 on 5 matching bases. The CDR3 spans 15 residues. Trimming pared 1 base from V and 8 bases from J, leaving 15 bases between. The germline V gene encodes CDR1 SGHAT and CDR2 FQNNGV.

J is TRBJ2-1 and V is TRBV14; 12 bases fit TRBD1. V was clipped by 4 bases and J by 5 bases; unmatched bases: 9. The CDR3 totals 17 residues. Germline-derived CDR1 and CDR2 are SGHDN and FVKESK. Written as DNA, the CDR3 is TGTGCCAGCAGCCCACGTCCCGGGACAGGGGGCCACAATGAGCAGTTCTTC. It codes for CASSPRPGTGGHNEQFF.

The chain links TRBV5-1 to TRBJ2-1; TRBD2 aligns across 7 bases. The CDR3 length is 15 residues. CDR1 SGHRS and CDR2 YFSETQ come from the germline V gene. Trimming at V came to 5 bases and at J to 0 bases, leaving 5 bases not matched to a gene. This chain's CDR3 is CASSVSGNSYNEQFF. CDR3 bases: TGCGCCAGCAGTGTGAGCGGGAACTCCTACAATGAGCAGTTCTTC.

The rearrangement links TRBV13 to TRBJ2-2; 11 bases map to TRBD2. This CDR3 has 15 residues. V shed 6 bases and J 5 bases; nucleotides not matched to a gene: 5. CDR1 PRHDT and CDR2 FYEKMQ come from the germline V gene (reference sequence). CDR3 amino acids: CASSHGTSGTGELFF. The CDR3, as DNA: TGTGCCAGCAGTCACGGGACTAGCGGAACCGGGGAGCTGTTTTTT.

This clone was observed a single time. The gene calls are TRBV7-6 and TRBJ2-1, with D perhaps TRBD2 (5 bases). Deletions cut 5 bases from V and 3 bases from J, with 17 bases between. Per germline, CDR1 SGHVS and CDR2 FNYEAQ. The CDR3 extends over 16 amino acids. CDR3 coding DNA: TGTGCCAGCAGCCGGAGCTCCGGGATGGGCTACAATGAGCAGTTCTTC. Its translation is CASSRSSGMGYNEQFF.

For the CDR3, the DNA is TGTGCCAGCAGCTTAACCCGGGTCCCTGGCTCCTACAATGAGCAGTTCTTC. This translates into CASSLTRVPGSYNEQFF. The rearrangement uses TRBV7-9 and TRBJ2-1, with D unresolved. Trimming removed 2 bases at V and 0 bases at J, with 14 bases between. Germline CDR1 reads SEHNR; CDR2 reads FQNEAQ (reference sequence). This CDR3 region has 17 residues.

The chain carries TRBV5-1 and TRBJ1-4, with 7 bases fitting TRBD1. CDR3 length equals 15 residues. CDR1 SGHRS and CDR2 YFSETQ come from the germline V gene. The V gene end was trimmed by 0 bases and the J gene end by 5 bases; junction bases not matched to a gene: 4. In DNA form, the CDR3 reads TGCGCCAGCAGCTTGGGTAGGGGGCAAAATGAAAAACTGTTTTTT. Translating it yields CASSLGRGQNEKLFF.

The J gene is TRBJ1-1, the V gene TRBV6-6; 7 positions match TRBD1. The junction had 9 bases not matched to a gene; V was cut back by 7 bases and J by 4 bases. From germline, CDR1 is MNHNY and CDR2 SVGAGI (reference sequence). This CDR3 has 14 residues. CDR3 DNA sequence: TGTGCCAGCAATTCTCACAGGGGCGGCACTGAAGCTTTCTTT. It specifies CASNSHRGGTEAFF.

The rearrangement joins TRBV12-5 to TRBJ1-3, with D uncertain. The V and J ends lost 0 bases and 3 bases respectively, with 3 bases between them. The CDR3 is 13 amino acids. Germline V gene data show CDR1 as LGHNT and CDR2 as FRNRAP. CDR3 in DNA: TGTGCTAGTGGTTTGGTCGGTGGAAACACCATATATTTT. It encodes CASGLVGGNTIYF.

The rearrangement uses TRBV19 and TRBJ2-7; 13 bases align to TRBD2. The V gene's germline CDR1 is LNHDA and CDR2 SQIVND (reference sequence). V shed 6 bases and J 6 bases; nucleotides not matched to a gene: 11. The CDR3 consists of 16 residues. The chain's CDR3 is CASSPGRTSGSSEQYF. Written as DNA, the CDR3 is TGTGCCAGTAGCCCCGGGAGGACTAGCGGGAGTAGCGAGCAGTACTTC. The whole variable domain, filled in from reference TRBV19 and TRBJ2-7, reads DGGITQSPKYLFRKEGQNVTLSCEQNLNHDAMYWYRQDPGQGLRLIYYSQIVNDFQKGDIAEGYSVSREKKESFPLTVTSAQKNPTAFYLCASSPGRTSGSSEQYFGPGTRLTVT.

V is TRBV5-4 and J is TRBJ2-5; 7 bases match TRBD2. J lost 4 bases, V lost 5 bases, and 5 bases had no gene match. The CDR3 runs 13 residues. The germline V gene encodes CDR1 SGHNT and CDR2 YYREEE (reference sequence). The CDR3 nucleotides read TGTGCCAGCAGTTATCCGGGGGGAGAGACCCAGTACTTC. As protein: CASSYPGGETQYF. Together with reference TRBV5-4 and TRBJ2-5, the CDR3 gives the full variable domain: ETGVTQSPTHLIKTRGQQVTLRCSSQSGHNTVSWYQQALGQGPQFIFQYYREEENGRGNFPPRFSGLQFPNYSSELNVNALELDDSALYLCASSYPGGETQYFGPGTRLLVL.

V gene TRBV4-3 combines with J gene TRBJ2-1; a weak D match, TRBD2 (7 bases). Trimming took off 0 bases at V and 8 bases at J, with 11 bases between the two ends. This CDR3 contains 14 residues. Germline values: CDR1 LGHNA, CDR2 YSLEER. DNA of the CDR3: TGCGCCAGCAGCCAAGAGGGGGGGGGCTATGAGCAGTTCTTC. Amino acids: CASSQEGGGYEQFF.

As DNA, the CDR3 is TGCAGCGTTGCGGACTCCCAAGATGGTGAGCAGTTCTTC. It translates to CSVADSQDGEQFF. V is TRBV29-1 and J is TRBJ2-1, with a weak D call TRBD2 (5 bases). Germline assignment: CDR1 SQVTM and CDR2 ANQGSEA. The CDR3 length is 13 residues. The germline V and J ends were trimmed by 4 bases and 9 bases, with 16 bases remaining between them.

The V and J genes are TRBV28 and TRBJ1-5, with D tentatively TRBD1 (5 bases). The V gene's germline CDR1 is MDHEN and CDR2 SYDVKM. V lost 1 base and J 6 bases, leaving 10 bases between the germline ends. The CDR3 consists of 14 residues. The CDR3 sequence: CASSLLGGFQPQHF. The CDR3, as DNA: TGTGCCAGCAGTTTATTGGGGGGATTTCAGCCCCAGCATTTT.

CDR3 in amino acids: CASKTDRTSSYEQYF. The CDR3 coding sequence is TGTGCCAGCAAAACCGACCGTACTAGCAGCTACGAGCAGTACTTC. This chain connects TRBV28 to TRBJ2-7, with a possible D match to TRBD2 (6 bases). CDR3 size: 15 residues. Trimming removed 7 bases at V and 3 bases at J, with 19 bases between. CDR1 is MDHEN and CDR2 is SYDVKM in the germline V gene.

The chain employs TRBV28 and TRBJ1-2; 8 nucleotides agree with TRBD1. After removal of 5 bases from V and 8 bases from J, the junction contained 4 bases not matched to a gene. Germline loops: CDR1 MDHEN, CDR2 SYDVKM. The CDR3 is made up of 12 amino acids. This CDR3 reads CASSPDRDGYTF. The CDR3 DNA is TGTGCCAGCAGTCCGGACAGGGACGGCTACACCTTC.

CDR3: CASSLVGWASGVNEQFF. CDR3 in DNA: TGTGCCAGCAGCTTAGTTGGTTGGGCTAGCGGGGTCAATGAGCAGTTCTTC. The V and J genes are TRBV11-1 and TRBJ2-1, with 9 bases lining up with TRBD2. With V trimmed by 1 base and J by 6 bases, 10 bases remained unmatched. The CDR3 length is 17 residues. Germline CDR1 and CDR2: SGHAT and FQDESV (reference sequence).